The 6 T cell receptor beta chains below come from one sample, sequenced in a study of shared clonotypes between healthy human individuals. Generated by immunoSEQ multiplex PCR, the TCRdb table keeps only in-frame clones and is missing some. The sample includes millions of clones, about 95% of them seen just once. The naive CD8 subset, CD45RO-negative cells positively selected for CCR7, excluded terminally differentiated effector memory CD45RA+ cells. The sequenced material came from naive CD8+ T cells sorted from blood. All receptors derive from a man between 18 and 35 years old in good health.

This clone was seen once. The V and J genes are TRBV6-1 and TRBJ2-1; D call uncertain. The germline gives CDR1 MNHNS, CDR2 SASEGT. Between the trimmed V and J ends, which lost 4 bases and 3 bases, there was a span of 10 bases. There are 14 residues in the CDR3. The CDR3, as DNA: TGTGCCAGCAGTGTATATAGGGACTACAATGAGCAGTTCTTC. Its protein is CASSVYRDYNEQFF.

The chain's CDR3 is CAWNWGKETQYF. Here the CDR3 DNA reads TGTGCCTGGAATTGGGGGAAGGAGACCCAGTACTTC. The genes are TRBV30 and TRBJ2-5, with D possibly called TRBD1 or TRBD2 (5 bases each). This CDR3 contains 12 residues. The V end lost 4 bases, the J end lost 5 bases, and 11 bases lay between the germline ends. Germline V gene data show CDR1 as GTSNPN and CDR2 as SVGIG (reference sequence).

The gene calls are TRBV19 and TRBJ2-1, with D maybe TRBD1 (5 bases). Trimming stripped 1 base from V and 8 bases from J, with 9 bases between. Germline V gene data show CDR1 as LNHDA and CDR2 as SQIVND (reference sequence). This CDR3 comprises 13 residues. CDR3 sequence reads: CASSIGQGYEQFF. The CDR3 DNA sequence: TGTGCCAGTAGTATAGGGCAGGGCTATGAGCAGTTCTTC.

The chain uses TRBV4-1 and TRBJ2-7; D not certain. The CDR3 totals 13 residues. Germline lookup yields CDR1 MGHRA and CDR2 YSYEKL. Trimming cost V 4 bases and J 2 bases, with 9 bases left between them. CDR3 nucleotide sequence: TGCGCCAGCAGCCGTTTGGTGGCCTACGAGCAGTACTTC. Protein: CASSRLVAYEQYF.

The gene calls are TRBV6-5 and TRBJ1-1; the D is unclear. The germline V gene encodes CDR1 MNHEY and CDR2 SVGAGI. V was pared by 4 bases and J by 1 base, with 10 bases between. The CDR3 is 14 amino acids. The CDR3: CASSWRRGNTEAFF. The CDR3 DNA follows: TGTGCCAGCAGTTGGCGACGGGGGAACACTGAAGCTTTCTTT.

The rearrangement joins TRBV27 to TRBJ1-2, with TRBD1 matching 10 bases. CDR1 is MNHEY, CDR2 SMNVEV, per germline (reference sequence). Trimming took 2 bases from V and 8 from J; bases not matched to a gene: 8. This CDR3 spans 15 amino acids. The CDR3 DNA reads as TGTGCCAGCAGTTTAATTGGGACAGGGGATGGAGGCTACACCTTC. This codes for CASSLIGTGDGGYTF.